The 20 T cell receptor beta chains reported below all come from one sample, sequenced in a study of regulatory T cells in long-lasting Graves disease. Noted time point: newly diagnosed GD, antithyroid drugs for less than 3 months. The authors made the TCR library using RNA they extracted from PBMCs. Assembly of TCR beta libraries relied on iRepertoire HTBI primers together with Arm-PCR of CDR3 regions. Each CDR3 protein is one row after TCRdb ran MiXCR on the multiplex PCR reads. The sample lists roughly 400,000 distinct CDR3 sequences, less than 20% occurring once. This sample was shared with a second study, whose subject was T cells in Graves' hyperthyroidism and ophthalmopathy.

The material sequenced was peripheral blood mononuclear cells (PBMCs), taken at new diagnosis, from a patient treated with antithyroid drugs. These receptors were taken from a woman between 18 and 30 years old with Graves disease.

This clonotype appeared many times. The chain couples TRBV28 to TRBJ1-1; no reliable D call. Trimming removed 7 bases at V and 7 bases at J, with 16 bases between. Germline lookup yields CDR1 MDHEN and CDR2 SYDVKM. This CDR3 is built from 13 residues. In nucleotides, the CDR3 is TGTGCCAGCAAATCGGGTGGGTATAATGAAGCTTTCTTT. It yields the protein CASKSGGYNEAFF.

This clonotype was recorded many times. This chain uses TRBV28 with TRBJ1-1, with D hard to call. The CDR3 has 13 amino acids. V lost 6 bases and J 1 base, leaving 9 bases between the germline ends. Germline lookup yields CDR1 MDHEN and CDR2 SYDVKM. The CDR3 spells CASRPTRNTEAFF. CDR3 coding DNA: TGTGCCAGCAGACCTACACGGAACACTGAAGCTTTCTTT.

This clonotype was found a few times. The V and J genes are TRBV20-1 and TRBJ2-1; D uncertain. The CDR3 has 14 residues. V lost 3 bases to trimming and J lost 4 bases, with 13 bases between them. Germline V gene sequence: CDR1 DFQATT, CDR2 SNEGSKA (reference sequence). The CDR3 spells CSASKARRYNEQFF. CDR3 nucleotide sequence: TGCAGTGCTAGTAAGGCTAGGAGATACAATGAGCAGTTCTTC.

The table lists this clonotype with many counts. This chain links TRBV10-3 with TRBJ1-2, with a tentative D call TRBD1 (5 bases). Per germline, CDR1 ENHRY and CDR2 SYGVKD. V dropped 4 bases and J dropped 4 bases, with 16 bases sitting between them. The CDR3 is 15 residues long. CDR3 DNA: TGTGCCATCAGTGCTCTGGGGCCCTCGGGCTATGGCTACACCTTC. Protein sequence: CAISALGPSGYGYTF.

This clonotype was recorded at least ten times. This rearrangement joins TRBV28 to TRBJ2-5; 7 positions agree with TRBD2. The CDR3 is 15 amino acids. With 4 bases clipped from V and 4 bases from J, the junction kept 9 bases outside the gene matches. CDR1 is MDHEN and CDR2 is SYDVKM in the germline V gene. DNA for the CDR3: TGTGCCAGCAGTTCCCTGGGGAGGGTAGCAGAGACCCAGTACTTC. The encoded protein is CASSSLGRVAETQYF.

This clonotype has at least ten counts. The chain is built from TRBV4-2 and TRBJ2-7; a weak D match, TRBD2 (6 bases). Germline assignment: CDR1 LGHNA and CDR2 YNFKEQ. The CDR3 has 15 amino acids. Trimming cost V 4 bases and J 2 bases, with 15 bases left between them. The CDR3 DNA is TGTGCCAGCAGCCGAGCTAGCGAAGTGACCTACGAGCAGTACTTC. It translates to CASSRASEVTYEQYF.

In its sample, this clonotype was seen a few times. The CDR3 carries no conserved terminal phenylalanine or tryptophan, so it likely arises from a read error. J is TRBJ2-2 and V is TRBV12-3 or TRBV12-4, with 7 bases identical to TRBD1. The CDR3 loop spans 16 amino acids. V lost 3 bases to trimming and J lost 6 bases; unmatched junction nucleotides: 10. This chain's CDR3 is CASSLHRGVSAGELFL. CDR3 nucleotides: TGTGCCAGCAGTTTGCACAGGGGCGTTTCAGCCGGGGAGCTGTTTCTT.

The chain has TRBV19 and TRBJ2-2; D is possibly TRBD2 (5 bases). Trimming shortened V by 2 bases and J by 6 bases, and 10 bases separated the two germline ends. Per germline, CDR1 LNHDA and CDR2 SQIVND (reference sequence). The CDR3 consists of 14 residues. The CDR3 DNA is TGTGCCAGTAGTATATTGGAGGCGTCCGGGGAGCTGTTTTTT. Translation gives CASSILEASGELFF.

This clonotype showed up many times. The chain carries TRBV20-1 and TRBJ2-3; 12 bases match TRBD2. Germline loops: CDR1 DFQATT, CDR2 SNEGSKA (reference sequence). V dropped 5 bases and J dropped 4; count of bases not matched to a gene: 1. The CDR3 sequence is 13 residues long. CDR3 residues: CSALAGGADTQYF. As DNA, the CDR3 is TGCAGTGCTCTAGCGGGAGGGGCAGATACGCAGTATTTT.

The J gene is TRBJ2-1, the V gene TRBV14; D call uncertain. With 4 bases removed from V and 6 bases from J, the gap between germline ends came to 13 bases. CDR3 length equals 14 residues. CDR1 and CDR2 from the germline V gene are SGHDN and FVKESK. The CDR3, as DNA: TGTGCCAGCAGCCTTCTCCCCTCGTCCAATGAGCAGTTCTTC. Its translation: CASSLLPSSNEQFF.

CDR3 in DNA: TGTGCCAGCAGTTTTTCCTGGACAGAGCAGTACTTC. As protein: CASSFSWTEQYF. This chain links TRBV28 with TRBJ2-7, with D possibly TRBD1 on 5 matching bases. V gave up 3 bases and J gave up 7 bases, with 10 bases separating them. Germline CDR1 and CDR2: MDHEN and SYDVKM. The CDR3 has 12 residues. The full variable domain, in which reference TRBV28 and TRBJ2-7 provide the parts outside the CDR3, is DVKVTQSSRYLVKRTGEKVFLECVQDMDHENMFWYRQDPGLGLRLIYFSYDVKMKEKGDIPEGYSVSREKKERFSLILESASTNQTSMYLCASSFSWTEQYFGPGTRLTVT.

Ten or more counts support this clonotype. The chain joins TRBV6-2 or TRBV6-3 to TRBJ2-4; D gene unclear. Trimming stripped 5 bases from V and 9 bases from J, with 14 bases between. The CDR3 runs 13 residues. CDR1 is MNHEY, CDR2 SVGEGT, per germline. Here the CDR3 DNA reads TGTGCCAGCAGTGAAGGGCTTAGTATCATTCAGTACTTC. Encoded protein: CASSEGLSIIQYF.

This clonotype occurred many times. Written as DNA, the CDR3 is TGTGCCAGCATTGGGGCGGACAGGGGGAACACTGAAGCTTTCTTT. Protein sequence: CASIGADRGNTEAFF. This chain links TRBV28 with TRBJ1-1; 9 bases match TRBD1. This CDR3 contains 15 residues. CDR1 is MDHEN, CDR2 SYDVKM, per germline. Trimming at V came to 7 bases and at J to 1 base, leaving 7 bases not matched to a gene.

Regarding this clonotype: A much bigger clone sits one base away, suggesting this may be a read error. This chain links TRBV4-2 with TRBJ2-1, with D possibly matching TRBD2 (6 bases). V lost 1 base, J lost 4 bases, and 11 bases lay in between. Germline assignment: CDR1 LGHNA and CDR2 YNFKEQ. The CDR3 spans 15 residues. The CDR3 here is CASSQGEADYNEQFF. DNA of the CDR3: TGTGCCAGCAGCCAAGGGGAGGCTGATTACAATGAGCAGTTCTTC.

The table lists this clonotype with many counts. V is TRBV7-3 and J is TRBJ2-2; 10 nucleotides align to TRBD2. Germline loops: CDR1 SGHTA, CDR2 FQGTGA. The CDR3 runs 15 residues. Germline trimming cut 5 bases from V and 4 bases from J; bases unmatched to any gene: 4. The CDR3 spells CASSPAGGFTGELFF. The DNA of the CDR3 is TGTGCCAGCAGCCCAGCGGGAGGGTTCACCGGGGAGCTGTTTTTT.

J is TRBJ1-5 and V is TRBV20-1; D might be TRBD1 (5 bases). V lost 6 bases, J lost 0 bases, and 12 bases lay in between. There are 14 residues in the CDR3. Germline V gene sequence: CDR1 DFQATT, CDR2 SNEGSKA (reference sequence). CDR3 nucleotide sequence: TGCAGTGCAGGAGGGGTCTATAGCAATCAGCCCCAGCATTTT. It encodes CSAGGVYSNQPQHF.

This clonotype was counted at least ten times. This chain links TRBV2 with TRBJ1-5; TRBD1 aligns across 7 bases. The CDR3 has 15 residues. CDR1 is SNHLY and CDR2 is FYNNEI in the germline V gene. V shed 6 bases, J shed 5 bases, and the junction held 10 bases outside the gene matches. The CDR3 here is CASSWTGKADQPQHF. The CDR3 coding sequence is TGTGCCAGCAGCTGGACAGGAAAGGCGGATCAGCCCCAGCATTTT.

This clonotype was recorded a few times. The chain employs TRBV7-9 and TRBJ2-7, with TRBD1 matching 7 bases. The V segment lost 1 base and the J segment 5 bases; nucleotides outside the gene matches: 5. Germline V gives CDR1 SEHNR, CDR2 FQNEAQ (reference sequence). The CDR3 has 14 residues. The DNA of the CDR3 is TGTGCCAGCAGCTTAGATTACAGGGGCAACGAGCAGTACTTC. It is translated as CASSLDYRGNEQYF.

This clonotype showed up many times. The CDR3 is CASSFIAGNEQFF. Written as DNA, the CDR3 is TGTGCCAGCAGTTTTATAGCGGGAAATGAGCAGTTCTTC. V and J are TRBV12-3 or TRBV12-4 and TRBJ2-1, with 8 nucleotides matching TRBD2. Germline trimming cut 3 bases from V and 7 bases from J; bases unmatched to any gene: 2. The CDR3 length is 13 residues.

The CDR3 DNA sequence: TGTGCCAGTAGGGGACCGGGGACAGGGAACTACGAGCAGTACTTC. Protein product: CASRGPGTGNYEQYF. The chain recombines TRBV19 with TRBJ2-7; 9 bases line up with TRBD1. The CDR3 covers 15 residues. Germline V CDR1 and CDR2: LNHDA, SQIVND (reference sequence). J was trimmed by 3 bases and V by 6 bases; bases with no gene match: 9.